This TCR beta chain was obtained from a study of T cells in Graves' hyperthyroidism and ophthalmopathy. Study-level background: Any treatment followed the collection of peripheral blood at initial diagnosis.

This clonotype occurred many times. The source material, RNA transcripts, was used to amplify TCR beta CDR3 regions. The TCR CDR3 was amplified in a first-round RT-PCR using the HTBI primer set. TCRdb reprocessed the multiplex PCR reads via MiXCR and lists one record per CDR3 protein. The top ten hold 40% of the sample, which has about 380,000 distinct CDR3 sequences, approximately 17% seen once. The CDR3 contains 16 residues. The germline CDR1 and CDR2 sequences are SGHRS and YFSETQ. V lost 0 bases to trimming and J lost 1 base; unmatched junction nucleotides: 6. Sequencing was done on a sample of blood. The sequence was collected from a man younger than 30 with Graves' ophthalmopathy. J is TRBJ1-1 and V is TRBV5-1, with TRBD1 identical over 7 bases. The CDR3 spells CASSLAGAGGNTEAFF. Written as DNA, the CDR3 is TGCGCCAGCAGCTTGGCCGGGGCAGGGGGGAACACTGAAGCTTTCTTT. Together with reference TRBV5-1 and TRBJ1-1, the CDR3 gives the full variable domain: KAGVTQTPRYLIKTRGQQVTLSCSPISGHRSVSWYQQTPGQGLQFLFEYFSETQRNKGNFPGRFSGRQFSNSRSEMNVSTLELGDSALYLCASSLAGAGGNTEAFFGQGTRLTVV.